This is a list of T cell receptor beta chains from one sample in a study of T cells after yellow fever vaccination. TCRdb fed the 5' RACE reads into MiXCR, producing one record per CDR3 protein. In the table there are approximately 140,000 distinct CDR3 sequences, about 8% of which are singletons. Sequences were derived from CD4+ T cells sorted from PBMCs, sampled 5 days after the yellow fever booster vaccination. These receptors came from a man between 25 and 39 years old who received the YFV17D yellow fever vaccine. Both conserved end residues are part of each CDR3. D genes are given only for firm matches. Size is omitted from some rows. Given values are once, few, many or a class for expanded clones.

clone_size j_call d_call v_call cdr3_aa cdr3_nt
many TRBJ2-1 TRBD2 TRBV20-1 CSARDQGASGYNEQFF TGCAGTGCTAGAGATCAGGGAGCTAGCGGATACAATGAGCAGTTCTTC
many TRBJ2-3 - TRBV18 CASSPAVDTQYF TGTGCCAGCTCACCAGCCGTAGATACGCAGTATTTT
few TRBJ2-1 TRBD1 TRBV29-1 CSVEHRDRILEQFF TGCAGCGTAGAACACCGGGACAGAATACTTGAGCAGTTCTTC
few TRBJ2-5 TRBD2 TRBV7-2 CASSSPSGQKETQYF TGTGCCAGCAGCTCCCCTAGCGGCCAAAAAGAGACCCAGTACTTC
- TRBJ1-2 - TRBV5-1 CASSGPSGTAVGYTF TGCGCCAGCAGCGGACCGTCCGGGACGGCAGTTGGCTACACCTTC
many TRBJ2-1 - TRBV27 CASSLRLGVNNEQFF TGTGCCAGCAGTTTGCGGCTAGGGGTGAACAATGAGCAGTTCTTC
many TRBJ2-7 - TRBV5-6 CASSSPRSYEQYF TGTGCCAGCAGCTCTCCCCGTTCATACGAGCAGTACTTC
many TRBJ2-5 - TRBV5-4 CASSLDQFQETQYF TGTGCCAGCAGCTTGGACCAGTTCCAAGAGACCCAGTACTTC
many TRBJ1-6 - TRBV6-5 CASSYSEGQGRNSPLHF TGTGCCAGCAGTTACTCGGAGGGGCAGGGGAGAAATTCACCCCTCCACTTT
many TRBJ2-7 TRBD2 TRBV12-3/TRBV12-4 CASSPREGLYEQYF TGTGCCAGCAGTCCACGGGAGGGCCTCTACGAGCAGTACTTC
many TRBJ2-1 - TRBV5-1 CASSSMGAPEQFF TGCGCCAGCAGCTCCATGGGGGCCCCTGAGCAGTTCTTC
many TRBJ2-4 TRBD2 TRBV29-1 CSAKGLAGKNIQYF TGCAGCGCCAAGGGACTAGCGGGCAAAAACATTCAGTACTTC
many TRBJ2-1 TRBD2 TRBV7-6 CASSPQGTSGTGSKFF TGTGCCAGCAGCCCACAGGGGACTAGCGGGACGGGTTCTAAGTTCTTC
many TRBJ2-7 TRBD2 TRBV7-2 CASSLSSGGPREQYF TGTGCCAGCAGCTTATCTTCGGGAGGGCCGAGGGAGCAGTACTTC
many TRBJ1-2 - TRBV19 CASSVPGEGYTF TGTGCCAGTAGTGTCCCCGGGGAAGGCTACACCTTC
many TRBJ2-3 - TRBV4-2 CASSLDRLDTQYF TGTGCCAGCAGCCTAGATCGTCTAGATACGCAGTATTTT
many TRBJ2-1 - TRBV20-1 CSALRATGPSPQFF TGCAGTGCACTAAGGGCCACCGGGCCGAGCCCACAGTTCTTC
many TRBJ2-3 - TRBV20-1 CIPEGTQYF TGCATCCCGGAGGGTACGCAGTATTTT
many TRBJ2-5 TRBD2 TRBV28 CATSPASGKETQYF TGTGCCACCTCACCGGCTAGCGGTAAAGAGACCCAGTACTTC
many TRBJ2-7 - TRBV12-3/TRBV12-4 CASRGPGSGTFYEQYF TGTGCCAGCAGGGGACCTGGGAGCGGAACTTTCTACGAGCAGTACTTC
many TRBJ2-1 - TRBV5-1 CASSLRGMGNEQFF TGCGCCAGCAGCTTGCGCGGGATGGGCAATGAGCAGTTCTTC
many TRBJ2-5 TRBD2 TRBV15 CATSRDPSGRWETQYF TGTGCCACCAGCAGAGATCCTAGCGGGAGGTGGGAGACCCAGTACTTC
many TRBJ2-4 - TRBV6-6 CASGEGENIQYF TGTGCCAGCGGGGAGGGGGAAAACATTCAGTACTTC
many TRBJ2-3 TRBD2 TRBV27 CASKRGWADTQYF TGTGCCAGCAAGCGGGGCTGGGCAGATACGCAGTATTTT